Listed here is a single TCR beta chain. The antigen is not known. Libraries were prepared by immunoSEQ multiplex PCR; TCRdb keeps only in-frame clonotypes and omits some of them. The table has approximately 86,000 clones, 80% to 95% seen once. In germline, CDR1 is MNHEY, CDR2 SMNVEV (reference sequence). Trimming removed 1 base at V and 1 base at J, with 12 bases between. This CDR3 spans 16 amino acids. The record originates from a study of graft-versus-host responses after intestinal transplantation. Turning to the study itself: Once they had received anti-thymocyte globulin induction, all recipients took tacrolimus and steroids for three to four years.

Sequencing was performed on unstimulated CD8+ T cells sorted from spleen or lymph node cells, taken before transplant. This sequence originates from a human donor who was the organ donor for an intestinal transplant. This chain joins TRBV27 and TRBJ2-3; D perhaps matches TRBD2 (7 bases). CDR3 DNA: TGTGCCAGCAGTTTATTCGCGGGGGCCGGCACAGATACGCAGTATTTT. Its protein is CASSLFAGAGTDTQYF.